This TCR beta chain was profiled in a study of shared clonotypes between healthy human individuals. Overall study context: Each donor had three CD4 naive, three CD4 memory, two CD8 naive and one CD8 memory plate.

V was cut by 2 bases and J by 2 bases, with 10 bases left in between. Germline V lookup: CDR1 SNHLY, CDR2 FYNNEI. CDR3 length: 14 amino acids. Replicate PCRs from sorted subsets contained 200 ng DNA, which is approximately 30,000 T cell genomes. The repertoire was sequenced with immunoSEQ multiplex PCR; TCRdb's copy has only in-frame clones and lacks some. The sample shows about 710,000 clones, about three quarters of them seen only once. All participating donors were Caucasian adults from Nashville, Tennessee. This TCR came from a woman aged 25-40 years in good health. The chain links TRBV2 to TRBJ2-7; a possible D gene is TRBD2 (7 bases). The sequencing input was memory CD4+ T cells sorted from blood. Subset of the sample: CD45RA-negative fraction. DNA for the CDR3: TGTGCCAGCAGTGAATCGGGGGGCCCCTACGAGCAGTACTTC. Translating gives CASSESGGPYEQYF.